The 9 T cell receptor beta chains below come from one sample, sequenced in a study of T cell changes during pregnancy in multiple sclerosis. Generated by immunoSEQ multiplex PCR, the TCRdb table keeps only in-frame clones and is missing some. The sample shows about 46,000 clones, 85% to 95% of them seen only once. Sequenced material: CD8+ T cells from peripheral blood mononuclear cells, taken in the first trimester of pregnancy. Receptor source: a female donor with multiple sclerosis, enrolled in a pregnancy study.

The count of this clone is one. The J gene is TRBJ2-1, the V gene TRBV6-1; 9 bases are shared with TRBD1. Germline-derived CDR1 and CDR2 are MNHNS and SASEGT. CDR3 length: 14 amino acids. V shed 3 bases and J 8 bases; nucleotides not matched to a gene: 5. CDR3 nucleotides: TGTGCCAGCAGTGAGGGACAGGGCGGCGATGAGCAGTTCTTC. Translated, it gives CASSEGQGGDEQFF.

V is TRBV19 and J is TRBJ2-4, with unresolved D. Trimming cost V 4 bases and J 0 bases, with 10 bases left between them. This CDR3 has 15 amino acids. Germline V gives CDR1 LNHDA, CDR2 SQIVND (reference sequence). In DNA form, the CDR3 reads TGTGCCAGTAGTAATGAGGATATAGCCAAAAACATTCAGTACTTC. This gives the protein CASSNEDIAKNIQYF.

This chain joins TRBV7-6 and TRBJ2-1, with D unclear. Per the germline V gene, CDR1 is SGHVS and CDR2 is FNYEAQ. The V and J ends lost 2 bases and 6 bases respectively, with 5 bases between them. This CDR3 contains 12 residues. CDR3 protein: CASSLILNEQFF. For the CDR3, the DNA is TGTGCCAGCAGCTTAATCCTCAATGAGCAGTTCTTC.

The V gene is TRBV15, the J gene TRBJ1-2; 9 positions match TRBD1. The germline gives CDR1 LNHNV, CDR2 YYDKDF (reference sequence). CDR3 size: 13 residues. The trim removed 3 bases at V and 6 bases at J, leaving 2 bases unmatched. CDR3 amino acids: CATSSRQGDGYTF. The CDR3 coding sequence is TGTGCCACCAGCAGCCGACAGGGGGATGGCTACACCTTC.

This clone has only one observation. This chain links TRBV9 with TRBJ1-6; 8 positions agree with TRBD1. This CDR3 region has 14 residues. Germline loops: CDR1 SGDLS, CDR2 YYNGEE. The junction had 5 bases not matched to a gene; V was cut back by 5 bases and J by 7 bases. CDR3 sequence (DNA): TGTGCCAGCAGGGGGACAGGCCCAAATTCACCCCTCCACTTT. It yields the protein CASRGTGPNSPLHF.

The chain employs TRBV5-4 and TRBJ2-3; D ambiguous. Between the trimmed V and J ends, which lost 2 bases and 6 bases, there was a span of 7 bases. The CDR3 is 12 residues long. Germline V gene sequence: CDR1 SGHNT, CDR2 YYREEE (reference sequence). CDR3 region: CASSFKADTQYF. CDR3 DNA: TGTGCCAGCAGCTTTAAAGCGGATACGCAGTATTTT.

The rearrangement joins TRBV29-1 to TRBJ1-2, with D maybe TRBD1 (5 bases). V shed 7 bases and J shed 6 bases, with 12 bases lying between them. This CDR3 contains 11 residues. Germline V gene data show CDR1 as SQVTM and CDR2 as ANQGSEA. Here the CDR3 reads CSGGGLDGYTF. The DNA for the CDR3 is TGCAGCGGCGGGGGTCTGGATGGCTACACCTTC.

This clone has a handful of counts. This chain uses TRBV14 with TRBJ2-7; D is unresolved. The CDR3 runs 12 residues. CDR1 and CDR2 from the germline V gene are SGHDN and FVKESK. Trimming took 1 base from V and 7 from J, leaving 8 bases between them. CDR3 bases: TGTGCCAGCAGCCAAGTTGCGACAGAGCAGTACTTC. The encoded protein is CASSQVATEQYF.

The chain uses TRBV6-5 and TRBJ2-1; 7 positions agree with TRBD2. In germline, CDR1 is MNHEY, CDR2 SVGAGI. This CDR3 is built from 15 residues. The V and J ends lost 3 bases and 8 bases, in that order; junction bases with no gene match: 10. Here the CDR3 reads CASSYGLGNVYEQFF. The CDR3 nucleotides are TGTGCCAGCAGTTATGGACTAGGAAACGTGTATGAGCAGTTCTTC.